The 31 T cell receptor beta chains below all came from one sample that was sequenced in a study of graft-versus-host responses after intestinal transplantation. Generated by immunoSEQ multiplex PCR, the TCRdb table keeps only in-frame clones and is missing some. The sample yields more than 20,000 clones, 80% to 95% seen once. The sequencing used PBMCs, collected roughly 260 days after intestinal transplant. These receptors all come from a human patient who received an intestinal transplant, so some T cells may come from the graft donor.

The chain has TRBV5-1 and TRBJ2-1, with D possibly being TRBD2 (5 bases). The V gene's germline CDR1 is SGHRS and CDR2 YFSETQ. This CDR3 has 15 residues. The V gene lost 3 bases and the J gene lost 0 bases, with 10 bases spanning the gap. Here the CDR3 DNA reads TGCGCCAGCAGCTCTGACGGGGACTCCTACAATGAGCAGTTCTTC. Translated: CASSSDGDSYNEQFF.

The genes are TRBV13 and TRBJ2-1; 10 bases align to TRBD2. The CDR3 loop spans 15 amino acids. The germline V gene encodes CDR1 PRHDT and CDR2 FYEKMQ (reference sequence). V shed 5 bases and J 2 bases; nucleotides not matched to a gene: 3. The CDR3 DNA is TGTGCCAGCAGCGTACTAGCGGGGCCCTACAATGAGCAGTTCTTC. Its translation: CASSVLAGPYNEQFF. Variable domain in full (rest from reference TRBV13 and TRBJ2-1): AAGVIQSPRHLIKEKRETATLKCYPIPRHDTVYWYQQGPGQDPQFLISFYEKMQSDKGSIPDRFSAQQFSDYHSELNMSSLELGDSALYFCASSVLAGPYNEQFFGPGTRLTVL.

The chain carries TRBV7-9 and TRBJ1-1; D is undetermined. The CDR3 contains 15 residues. Germline V gene data show CDR1 as SEHNR and CDR2 as FQNEAQ (reference sequence). With 3 bases removed from V and 1 base from J, the gap between germline ends came to 12 bases. The CDR3 reads CASSFAPDANTEAFF. CDR3 DNA sequence: TGTGCCAGCAGCTTTGCTCCCGATGCGAACACTGAAGCTTTCTTT.

The rearrangement joins TRBV7-9 to TRBJ2-1, with D perhaps TRBD1 (6 bases). This CDR3 has 15 amino acids. Germline V lookup: CDR1 SEHNR, CDR2 FQNEAQ (reference sequence). V shed 4 bases and J shed 5 bases, with 15 bases lying between them. In nucleotides, the CDR3 is TGTGCCAGCAGCTATTGGGCAGGGGTTAACAATGAGCAGTTCTTC. It is translated as CASSYWAGVNNEQFF.

This chain joins TRBV27 and TRBJ2-1, with 9 bases lining up with TRBD1. Trimming removed 6 bases from V and 7 bases from J; junction bases left unmatched: 10. Germline-derived CDR1 and CDR2 are MNHEY and SMNVEV (reference sequence). CDR3 size: 15 residues. CDR3 DNA sequence: TGTGCCAGCAGCTTACAGGGGGCATCAAAGAATGAGCAGTTCTTC. Its protein is CASSLQGASKNEQFF.

The rearrangement uses TRBV18 and TRBJ2-7; D is possibly TRBD1 or TRBD2 (5 bases each). V was trimmed by 3 bases and J by 4 bases, leaving 13 bases between them. Per germline, CDR1 KGHSH and CDR2 LQKENI. This CDR3 is built from 14 residues. The CDR3 DNA is TGTGCCAGCTCACCCGGGACGAGGGAATACGAGCAGTACTTC. The encoded protein is CASSPGTREYEQYF.

The V gene is TRBV11-2, the J gene TRBJ1-5; 7 nucleotides match TRBD1. The CDR3 sequence is 17 residues long. The ends lost 2 bases at V and 6 bases at J; junction bases unmatched: 13. Germline V CDR1 and CDR2: SGHAT, FQNNGV. The chain's CDR3 is CASSLFLLGDRVQPQHF. The CDR3 bases are TGTGCCAGCAGCTTATTTTTATTAGGAGACAGGGTTCAGCCCCAGCATTTT.

The chain joins TRBV28 to TRBJ2-1, with 7 nucleotides matching TRBD2. Germline V lookup: CDR1 MDHEN, CDR2 SYDVKM. There are 16 residues in the CDR3. The trim removed 2 bases at V and 13 bases at J, leaving 17 bases unmatched. This CDR3 is CASSLTPNVGGGPQFF. CDR3 in DNA: TGTGCCAGCAGTTTAACCCCCAATGTTGGGGGAGGGCCCCAGTTCTTC.

The genes are TRBV6-5 and TRBJ1-1, with a tentative D call TRBD1 (5 bases). Germline V gene lookup returns CDR1 MNHEY and CDR2 SVGAGI. This CDR3 comprises 12 residues. V shed 4 bases and J shed 5 bases, with 8 bases lying between them. In DNA form, the CDR3 reads TGTGCCAGCAGTTTCGGGGGGACTGAAGCTTTCTTT. Its protein product is CASSFGGTEAFF.

This chain joins TRBV6-5 and TRBJ1-2; weak D call: TRBD1 (5 bases). Germline V CDR1 and CDR2: MNHEY, SVGAGI. The CDR3 is 13 amino acids. V lost 4 bases, J lost 3 bases, and 9 bases lay in between. Here the CDR3 reads CASSSVTDYGYTF. The CDR3 DNA sequence: TGTGCCAGCAGTTCAGTGACAGACTATGGCTACACCTTC.

This chain connects TRBV7-9 to TRBJ2-7; D remains ambiguous. V was pared by 6 bases and J by 0 bases, with 15 bases between. Germline V gene sequence: CDR1 SEHNR, CDR2 FQNEAQ (reference sequence). This CDR3 comprises 15 residues. The CDR3 is CASSITDQSSYEQYF. The CDR3 DNA reads TGTGCCAGCAGTATAACGGACCAGAGCTCCTACGAGCAGTACTTC.

V usage is TRBV18 and J usage is TRBJ2-5; D uncertain. Looked up from germline, CDR1 is KGHSH and CDR2 is LQKENI. This CDR3 is 12 amino acids long. Trimming shortened V by 2 bases and J by 0 bases, and 1 base separated the two germline ends. The DNA of the CDR3 is TGTGCCAGCTCACCAAACCAAGAGACCCAGTACTTC. Amino acid sequence: CASSPNQETQYF. The entire variable domain, with the rest obtained from reference TRBV18 and TRBJ2-5, is as follows: NAGVMQNPRHLVRRRGQEARLRCSPMKGHSHVYWYRQLPEEGLKFMVYLQKENIIDESGMPKERFSAEFPKEGPSILRIQQVVRGDSAAYFCASSPNQETQYFGPGTRLLVL.

This chain connects TRBV30 to TRBJ1-1; 7 nucleotides line up with TRBD1. This CDR3 contains 15 residues. The V and J ends lost 0 bases and 4 bases, in that order; junction bases with no gene match: 8. Germline values: CDR1 GTSNPN, CDR2 SVGIG (reference sequence). CDR3 sequence: CAWSVPDRESTEAFF. In DNA, the CDR3 is TGTGCCTGGAGTGTACCCGACAGGGAAAGCACTGAAGCTTTCTTT.

The sample holds one count of this clone. This chain uses TRBV4-2 with TRBJ1-5; maybe TRBD1 (6 bases). The CDR3 length is 16 residues. The V end was cut by 0 bases, the J end by 0 bases, with 9 bases between. CDR1 LGHNA and CDR2 YNFKEQ come from the germline V gene. CDR3 DNA: TGTGCCAGCAGCCAAGACAGGGGCGCTAGCAATCAGCCCCAGCATTTT. Translating gives CASSQDRGASNQPQHF.

This rearrangement joins TRBV7-9 to TRBJ2-7, with 7 bases identical to TRBD2. Unmatched junction bases numbered 5, after V lost 7 bases and J lost 5 bases. The germline CDR1 and CDR2 sequences are SEHNR and FQNEAQ (reference sequence). The CDR3 totals 12 residues. The CDR3 nucleotides are TGTGCCAGCAAGGGAGGGGCCCACGAGCAGTACTTC. It translates to CASKGGAHEQYF.

The chain recombines TRBV7-9 with TRBJ2-7; 10 bases map to TRBD2. The CDR3 is 16 residues long. CDR1 is SEHNR and CDR2 is FQNEAQ in the germline V gene (reference sequence). With 2 bases clipped from V and 3 bases from J, the junction kept 7 bases outside the gene matches. The CDR3 DNA follows: TGTGCCAGCAGCTTACTAGCGGGAGTCTGGGGCTACGAGCAGTACTTC. It encodes CASSLLAGVWGYEQYF.

The chain recombines TRBV7-7 with TRBJ2-3; 7 positions match TRBD1. There are 15 residues in the CDR3. Germline CDR1 and CDR2: SSHAT and FNYEAQ (reference sequence). V shed 5 bases, J shed 3 bases, and the junction held 8 bases outside the gene matches. In nucleotides, the CDR3 is TGTGCCAGCAGCCTCACAGCAGGGGGTACAGATACGCAGTATTTT. It yields the protein CASSLTAGGTDTQYF.

The sample holds one count of this clone. This chain connects TRBV13 to TRBJ2-1; 9 nucleotides match TRBD1. Germline-derived CDR1 and CDR2 are PRHDT and FYEKMQ (reference sequence). The J segment lost 6 bases and the V segment lost 4 bases, leaving 7 bases of the junction unmatched. The CDR3 runs 15 residues. CDR3 nucleotide sequence: TGTGCCAGCAGCTACTCCGGGACAGGGTTCAATGAGCAGTTCTTC. It specifies CASSYSGTGFNEQFF. Combining the CDR3 with reference TRBV13 and TRBJ2-1 gives the whole variable domain AAGVIQSPRHLIKEKRETATLKCYPIPRHDTVYWYQQGPGQDPQFLISFYEKMQSDKGSIPDRFSAQQFSDYHSELNMSSLELGDSALYFCASSYSGTGFNEQFFGPGTRLTVL.

The gene calls are TRBV5-6 and TRBJ1-2; D gene uncertain. The CDR3 contains 15 residues. Trimming removed 5 bases at V and 4 bases at J, with 18 bases between. CDR1 SGHDT and CDR2 YYEEEE come from the germline V gene. Here the CDR3 reads CASSPGMGTFYGYTF. CDR3 bases: TGTGCCAGCAGTCCCGGTATGGGAACCTTCTATGGCTACACCTTC.

V usage is TRBV27 and J usage is TRBJ2-3; D uncertain. With 3 bases removed from V and 2 bases from J, the gap between germline ends came to 9 bases. Per germline, CDR1 MNHEY and CDR2 SMNVEV (reference sequence). The CDR3 runs 14 residues. CDR3 in DNA: TGTGCCAGCAGTTTGCTCCCTATCACAGATACGCAGTATTTT. Translated, it gives CASSLLPITDTQYF.

The genes are TRBV7-6 and TRBJ2-7, with D unclear. The V and J ends lost 1 base and 5 bases respectively, with 9 bases between them. The germline CDR1 and CDR2 sequences are SGHVS and FNYEAQ. CDR3 length: 13 residues. In nucleotides, the CDR3 is TGTGCCAGCAGCTTAGAGCGTACTCACGAGCAGTACTTC. Its translation is CASSLERTHEQYF.

This CDR3 is CASSPGSSYEQYF. DNA of the CDR3: TGTGCCAGCAGCCCAGGGTCCTCCTACGAGCAGTACTTC. The V and J genes are TRBV13 and TRBJ2-7, with D possibly being TRBD1 (5 bases). The CDR3 sequence is 13 residues long. Deletions cut 5 bases from V and 0 bases from J, with 8 bases between. Per germline, CDR1 PRHDT and CDR2 FYEKMQ (reference sequence).

In nucleotides, the CDR3 is TGTGCCAGCAGCGTAGGGTCACCCCAAGAGACCCAGTACTTC. The encoded protein is CASSVGSPQETQYF. The rearrangement joins TRBV9 to TRBJ2-5; D gene uncertain. CDR1 and CDR2 (germline): SGDLS, YYNGEE. This CDR3 has 14 residues. V was pared by 0 bases and J by 1 base, with 7 bases between. Looking up the rest from reference TRBV9 and TRBJ2-5 gives the full variable domain: DSGVTQTPKHLITATGQRVTLRCSPRSGDLSVYWYQQSLDQGLQFLIQYYNGEERAKGNILERFSAQQFPDLHSELNLSSLELGDSALYFCASSVGSPQETQYFGPGTRLLVL.

This chain links TRBV12-5 with TRBJ2-7; 7 bases are a match to TRBD2. The CDR3 runs 12 residues. V gave up 8 bases and J gave up 6 bases; unmatched junction bases: 7. CDR1 is LGHNT and CDR2 is FRNRAP in the germline V gene. CDR3 protein: CASLWEGREQYF. The DNA of the CDR3 is TGTGCTAGTCTGTGGGAGGGCCGCGAGCAGTACTTC. The entire variable domain, with the rest obtained from reference TRBV12-5 and TRBJ2-7, is as follows: DARVTQTPRHKVTEMGQEVTMRCQPILGHNTVFWYRQTMMQGLELLAYFRNRAPLDDSGMPKDRFSAEMPDATLATLKIQPSEPRDSAVYFCASLWEGREQYFGPGTRLTVT.

Only one count was recorded for this clone. This chain uses TRBV7-6 with TRBJ1-2, with D tentatively TRBD1 (6 bases). The CDR3 sequence is 15 residues long. Germline V gives CDR1 SGHVS, CDR2 FNYEAQ. Trimming took off 1 base at V and 6 bases at J, with 15 bases between the two ends. The CDR3 is CASSLVSSGGDGYTF. The CDR3 nucleotides read TGTGCCAGCAGCTTAGTAAGCTCCGGGGGCGATGGCTACACCTTC. The variable domain in full, completed from reference TRBV7-6 and TRBJ1-2, reads GAGVSQSPRYKVTKRGQDVALRCDPISGHVSLYWYRQALGQGPEFLTYFNYEAQQDKSGLPNDRFSAERPEGSISTLTIQRTEQRDSAMYRCASSLVSSGGDGYTFGSGTRLTVV.

The genes are TRBV4-2 and TRBJ2-1; tentative D call: TRBD2 (5 bases). V lost 0 bases and J lost 1, with 7 bases in between. The V gene's germline CDR1 is LGHNA and CDR2 YNFKEQ. CDR3 size: 15 residues. The chain's CDR3 is CASSQDSESYNEQFF. The CDR3 DNA sequence: TGTGCCAGCAGCCAAGATAGCGAGTCCTACAATGAGCAGTTCTTC.

The CDR3 DNA is TGTGCCAGCAGTTTACTACTAGCGGGAGGTTCCAATGAGCAGTTCTTC. This codes for CASSLLLAGGSNEQFF. The rearrangement uses TRBV27 and TRBJ2-1; TRBD2 aligns across 12 bases. With 2 bases clipped from V and 6 bases from J, the junction kept 5 bases outside the gene matches. Germline V gene sequence: CDR1 MNHEY, CDR2 SMNVEV (reference sequence). The CDR3 has 16 amino acids.

The chain combines TRBV6-5 with TRBJ1-1; the D gene is possibly TRBD1 (5 bases). V lost 4 bases to trimming and J lost 1 base, with 10 bases between them. Germline CDR1 is MNHEY and CDR2 is SVGAGI. The CDR3 runs 14 residues. This CDR3 is CASSSPGGNTEAFF. The DNA for the CDR3 is TGTGCCAGCAGTTCACCTGGGGGGAACACTGAAGCTTTCTTT.

The genes are TRBV13 and TRBJ2-3; 10 bases align to TRBD1. The V gene end was trimmed by 5 bases and the J gene end by 5 bases; junction bases not matched to a gene: 7. The CDR3 runs to 15 residues. Looked up from germline, CDR1 is PRHDT and CDR2 is FYEKMQ (reference sequence). The CDR3 sequence is CASSPTGQGEDTQYF. In DNA, the CDR3 is TGTGCCAGCAGCCCTACCGGACAGGGGGAAGATACGCAGTATTTT.

CDR3 sequence reads: CASSLGADTEAFF. The CDR3 DNA follows: TGTGCCAGCAGTTTAGGGGCGGACACTGAAGCTTTCTTT. This rearrangement joins TRBV14 to TRBJ1-1; D may be TRBD1 (5 bases). CDR3 length: 13 amino acids. V lost 6 bases, J lost 3 bases, and 11 bases lay in between. Germline-derived CDR1 and CDR2 are SGHDN and FVKESK.

The gene calls are TRBV6-5 and TRBJ2-7; D is uncertain. The V end was cut by 2 bases, the J end by 0 bases, with 8 bases between. The CDR3 contains 14 residues. Germline lookup yields CDR1 MNHEY and CDR2 SVGAGI. The CDR3 bases are TGTGCCAGCAGTTACGAGCCCAGCTCCTACGAGCAGTACTTC. Its protein is CASSYEPSSYEQYF.